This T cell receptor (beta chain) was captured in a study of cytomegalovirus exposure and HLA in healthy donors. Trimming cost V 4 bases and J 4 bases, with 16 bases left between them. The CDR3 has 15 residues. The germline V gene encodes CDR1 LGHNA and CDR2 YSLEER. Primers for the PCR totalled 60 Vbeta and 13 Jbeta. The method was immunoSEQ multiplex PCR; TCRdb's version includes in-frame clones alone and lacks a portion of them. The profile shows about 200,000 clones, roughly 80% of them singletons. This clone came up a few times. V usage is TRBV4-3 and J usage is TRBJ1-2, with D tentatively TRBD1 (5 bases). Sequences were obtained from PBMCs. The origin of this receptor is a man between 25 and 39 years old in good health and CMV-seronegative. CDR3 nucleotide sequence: TGCGCCAGCAGCCTAGGGGCCGGGTCTACCTATGGCTACACCTTC. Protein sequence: CASSLGAGSTYGYTF.